The next 17 T cell receptor beta chains were all read from a single sample in a study of cytomegalovirus exposure and HLA in healthy donors (dated by TCRdb to the late 2010s). Library preparation used the immunoSEQ multiplex PCR assay. For the multiplex PCR, a mixture combining 60 forward primers for TCR Vbeta segments and 13 reverse primers for TCR Jbeta segments was used. This immuneACCESS table, as held by TCRdb, lists in-frame sequences with V and J called but not all clones. Of the missing ones, under half trace to an unresolved V gene in checked studies; the others have no known cause. For this sample the table gives 50,000 or so clones, of which about three quarters were detected only once. The ten largest clones add up to around 2.6% of the sample. Sequencing used PBMCs. The receptors stem from a female donor in good health and CMV-seronegative.

This clone was found once. J is TRBJ1-1 and V is TRBV30; the D gene is possibly TRBD1 (5 bases). The CDR3 covers 13 residues. CDR1 GTSNPN and CDR2 SVGIG come from the germline V gene (reference sequence). Trimming took 2 bases from V and 0 from J, leaving 7 bases between them. In DNA, the CDR3 is TGTGCCTGGAGTACAGGAATGAACACTGAAGCTTTCTTT. This gives the protein CAWSTGMNTEAFF. Based on the CDR3 plus reference TRBV30 and TRBJ1-1, the full variable domain is SQTIHQWPATLVQPVGSPLSLECTVEGTSNPNLYWYRQAAGRGLQLLFYSVGIGQISSEVPQNLSASRPQDRQFILSSKKLLLSDSGFYLCAWSTGMNTEAFFGQGTRLTVV.

The chain couples TRBV9 to TRBJ1-4, with TRBD1 matching over 9 bases. The germline gives CDR1 SGDLS, CDR2 YYNGEE. The CDR3 has 19 amino acids. V was clipped by 3 bases and J by 0 bases; unmatched bases: 12. The CDR3 nucleotides read TGTGCCAGCAGCGCATGGACAGGGGACCTTTCTGCAACTAATGAAAAACTGTTTTTT. It codes for CASSAWTGDLSATNEKLFF.

The J gene is TRBJ2-3, the V gene TRBV7-9, with 7 nucleotides matching TRBD1. V shed 5 bases and J 2 bases; nucleotides not matched to a gene: 7. The CDR3 extends over 15 amino acids. Germline-derived CDR1 and CDR2 are SEHNR and FQNEAQ (reference sequence). The CDR3 DNA reads TGTGCCAGCAGCCGGGACAGAGCATTCACAGATACGCAGTATTTT. This gives the protein CASSRDRAFTDTQYF.

The V gene is TRBV6-4, the J gene TRBJ2-1, with D maybe TRBD2 (6 bases). Trimming took off 3 bases at V and 16 bases at J, with 22 bases between the two ends. The CDR3 has 14 amino acids. Germline-derived CDR1 and CDR2 are MRHNA and SNTAGT. DNA for the CDR3: TGTGCCAGCAGTGAATATTCGGGCGGGGCCCGTCACTTCTTC. This translates into CASSEYSGGARHFF.

The chain carries TRBV5-8 and TRBJ2-1; a possible D gene is TRBD2 (6 bases). V shed 2 bases and J shed 6 bases, with 15 bases lying between them. CDR3 length: 15 amino acids. Germline CDR1 and CDR2: SGHTS and YDEGEE. The CDR3 is CASSLPGEESNEQFF. In DNA form, the CDR3 reads TGTGCCAGCAGCTTACCCGGGGAGGAGTCCAATGAGCAGTTCTTC.

This chain uses TRBV27 with TRBJ1-2; 7 nucleotides line up with TRBD1. V dropped 5 bases and J dropped 0; count of bases not matched to a gene: 3. CDR3 length: 14 residues. Germline lookup yields CDR1 MNHEY and CDR2 SMNVEV (reference sequence). The CDR3 is CASSPTGTNYGYTF. The CDR3 nucleotides are TGTGCCAGCAGTCCGACAGGGACTAACTATGGCTACACCTTC.

The chain joins TRBV7-9 to TRBJ2-2; D gene uncertain. The CDR3 runs 13 residues. Trimming removed 5 bases at V and 4 bases at J, with 8 bases between. Germline values: CDR1 SEHNR, CDR2 FQNEAQ (reference sequence). The CDR3 region is CASSPSGTGELFF. The CDR3 DNA follows: TGTGCCAGCAGCCCCTCCGGCACCGGGGAGCTGTTTTTT.

The J gene is TRBJ1-2, the V gene TRBV7-2; no reliable D call. In germline, CDR1 is SGHTA, CDR2 FQGNSA. V lost 4 bases and J lost 0, with 6 bases in between. The CDR3 is 13 amino acids. DNA of the CDR3: TGTGCCAGCAGCTGGGCGTCTAACTATGGCTACACCTTC. It translates to CASSWASNYGYTF. Full variable domain (outside the CDR3, taken from reference TRBV7-2 and TRBJ1-2): GAGVSQSPSNKVTEKGKDVELRCDPISGHTALYWYRQSLGQGLEFLIYFQGNSAPDKSGLPSDRFSAERTGGSVSTLTIQRTQQEDSAVYLCASSWASNYGYTFGSGTRLTVV.

This clone showed up just a few times. The chain carries TRBV7-3 and TRBJ2-3; 8 positions agree with TRBD2. Trimming at V came to 1 base and at J to 0 bases, leaving 3 bases not matched to a gene. Germline V CDR1 and CDR2: SGHTA, FQGTGA. This CDR3 comprises 16 residues. CDR3 residues: CASSLISGTSTDTQYF. For the CDR3, the DNA is TGTGCCAGCAGCTTAATTAGCGGGACTAGCACAGATACGCAGTATTTT.

The chain uses TRBV9 and TRBJ2-1; 15 positions agree with TRBD2. Losses at the gene ends were 4 bases for V and 3 bases for J; bases not matched to a gene: 8. This CDR3 is 18 amino acids long. Germline-derived CDR1 and CDR2 are SGDLS and YYNGEE. The CDR3 is CASSLGLAGGRDYNEQFF. In DNA form, the CDR3 reads TGTGCCAGCAGCCTGGGACTAGCGGGAGGAAGGGACTACAATGAGCAGTTCTTC.

V gene TRBV5-4 combines with J gene TRBJ2-3; a weak D match, TRBD2 (6 bases). Per the germline V gene, CDR1 is SGHNT and CDR2 is YYREEE (reference sequence). This CDR3 is built from 15 residues. V lost 5 bases and J lost 2, with 15 bases in between. CDR3 protein: CASSAPGGFTDTQYF. The CDR3 nucleotides are TGTGCCAGCAGTGCGCCCGGGGGATTCACAGATACGCAGTATTTT.

The chain carries TRBV7-6 and TRBJ2-1; the match to TRBD1 covers 9 bases. After removal of 1 base from V and 0 bases from J, the junction contained 10 bases not matched to a gene. The germline V gene encodes CDR1 SGHVS and CDR2 FNYEAQ. The CDR3 runs to 19 residues. Here the CDR3 reads CASSLVGQGRGSSYNEQFF. The CDR3, as DNA: TGTGCCAGCAGCTTAGTGGGACAGGGTCGTGGTAGCTCCTACAATGAGCAGTTCTTC.

The gene calls are TRBV25-1 and TRBJ1-1; D gene uncertain. Germline assignment: CDR1 MGHDK and CDR2 SYGVNS. With 2 bases removed from V and 4 bases from J, the gap between germline ends came to 8 bases. The CDR3 has 13 residues. The CDR3 reads CASSEVPGTEAFF. CDR3 sequence (DNA): TGTGCCAGCAGTGAAGTTCCAGGCACTGAAGCTTTCTTT.

DNA of the CDR3: TGCGCCAGCAGCCAATCGTCTGGGACTAGCGGGGGGGAGGATACGCAGTATTTT. Translating gives CASSQSSGTSGGEDTQYF. The V gene is TRBV4-1, the J gene TRBJ2-3; 16 bases align to TRBD2. V trimming: 2 bases; J trimming: 6 bases; junction bases outside the gene matches: 8. The CDR3 totals 18 residues. Germline lookup yields CDR1 MGHRA and CDR2 YSYEKL.

This clone was picked up a small number of times. V gene TRBV20-1 combines with J gene TRBJ2-1, with D tentatively TRBD1 (5 bases). The ends were cut back, 7 bases at V and 9 bases at J, with 10 bases in the middle. CDR3 size: 10 residues. Germline V gene lookup returns CDR1 DFQATT and CDR2 SNEGSKA (reference sequence). The CDR3 reads CSVGVGEQFF. The CDR3 nucleotides read TGCAGTGTAGGGGTGGGTGAGCAGTTCTTC.

This chain uses TRBV29-1 with TRBJ1-1, with D maybe TRBD1 (5 bases). CDR1 and CDR2 from the germline V gene are SQVTM and ANQGSEA. This CDR3 contains 14 residues. With 6 bases removed from V and 6 bases from J, the gap between germline ends came to 20 bases. In DNA form, the CDR3 reads TGCAGCGTGCTCAGACAGACCACCCCGCCTGAAGCTTTCTTT. It encodes CSVLRQTTPPEAFF.

The chain is built from TRBV18 and TRBJ1-1; the D is unclear. The CDR3 has 13 amino acids. The germline V gene encodes CDR1 KGHSH and CDR2 LQKENI. Trimming removed 3 bases at V and 3 bases at J, with 8 bases between. CDR3 coding DNA: TGTGCCAGCTCACCGTCCAGTGACACTGAAGCTTTCTTT. It translates to CASSPSSDTEAFF.